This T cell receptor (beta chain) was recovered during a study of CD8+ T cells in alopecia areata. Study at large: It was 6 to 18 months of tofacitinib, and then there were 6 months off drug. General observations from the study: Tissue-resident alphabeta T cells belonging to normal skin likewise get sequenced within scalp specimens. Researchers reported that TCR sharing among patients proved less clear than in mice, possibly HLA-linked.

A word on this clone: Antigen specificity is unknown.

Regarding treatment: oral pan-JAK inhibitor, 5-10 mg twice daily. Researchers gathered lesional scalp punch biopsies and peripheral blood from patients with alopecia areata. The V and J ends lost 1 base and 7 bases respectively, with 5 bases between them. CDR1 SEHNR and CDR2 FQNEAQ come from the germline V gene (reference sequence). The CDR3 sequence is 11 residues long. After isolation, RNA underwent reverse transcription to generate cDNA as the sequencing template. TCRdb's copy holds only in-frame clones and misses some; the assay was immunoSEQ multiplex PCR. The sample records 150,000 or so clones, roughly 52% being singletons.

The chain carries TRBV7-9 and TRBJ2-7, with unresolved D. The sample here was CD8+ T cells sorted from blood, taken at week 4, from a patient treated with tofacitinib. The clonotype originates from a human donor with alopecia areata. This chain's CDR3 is CASSLDGEQYF. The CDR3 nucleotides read TGTGCCAGCAGCTTAGATGGAGAGCAGTACTTC.